The rows below give T cell receptor beta chains drawn from one sample of a study of T cells in pancreatic ductal adenocarcinoma. Only in-frame clones appear in the TCRdb table, and some are missing; sequencing was by immunoSEQ multiplex PCR. This sample has around 100,000 clones, with nearly 95% found just once. The material sequenced was PBMCs. Receptors originate from a human donor with pancreatic ductal adenocarcinoma. The CDR3 runs from the conserved cysteine through the conserved F or W. The D gene is left open where the match is weak. A row's size may be missing; if present it is once, few, many or a size class.

j_gene	abundance	d_gene	v_gene	CDR3nt	CDR3aa
TRBJ2-1	once	.	TRBV29-1	TGCAGCGTTGATGCGAGCGGAGTGGCGCAGTTCTTC	CSVDASGVAQFF
TRBJ1-5	.	.	TRBV19	TGTGCCAGTAGTATGAATGGGGGCCGGGATCAGCCCCAGCATTTT	CASSMNGGRDQPQHF
TRBJ2-7	.	.	TRBV5-1	TGCGCCAGCAGCTTGGTGTCAGGGGACGGTTCCTACGAGCAGTACTTC	CASSLVSGDGSYEQYF
TRBJ2-2	once	.	TRBV10-3	TGTGCCATCACGTCGGGAGCGAACACCGGGGAGCTGTTTTTT	CAITSGANTGELFF
TRBJ2-7	once	TRBD1	TRBV30	TGTGCCTGGAGTTACAGGGGGTTGGGGGAGCAGTACTTC	CAWSYRGLGEQYF
TRBJ2-3	.	TRBD1	TRBV11-2	TGTGCCAGCAGCTTAGGGTTACAGGGGCTGGCTAGCACAGATACGCAGTATTTT	CASSLGLQGLASTDTQYF
TRBJ2-7	few	TRBD1	TRBV28	TGTGCCAGCAGTCGACAGGGAGCCTACGAGCAGTACTTC	CASSRQGAYEQYF
TRBJ2-2	.	TRBD2	TRBV7-9	TGTGCCAGCAGCTTGGTAATCGGGGGGATGAACACCGGGGAGCTGTTTTTT	CASSLVIGGMNTGELFF
TRBJ1-5	.	.	TRBV15	TGTGCCACCAGCACAGACATCTATAGCAATCAGCCCCAGCATTTT	CATSTDIYSNQPQHF
TRBJ2-1	.	TRBD1	TRBV30	TGTGCCTGGAGCCGGACAGGATCCAATGAGCAGTTCTTC	CAWSRTGSNEQFF